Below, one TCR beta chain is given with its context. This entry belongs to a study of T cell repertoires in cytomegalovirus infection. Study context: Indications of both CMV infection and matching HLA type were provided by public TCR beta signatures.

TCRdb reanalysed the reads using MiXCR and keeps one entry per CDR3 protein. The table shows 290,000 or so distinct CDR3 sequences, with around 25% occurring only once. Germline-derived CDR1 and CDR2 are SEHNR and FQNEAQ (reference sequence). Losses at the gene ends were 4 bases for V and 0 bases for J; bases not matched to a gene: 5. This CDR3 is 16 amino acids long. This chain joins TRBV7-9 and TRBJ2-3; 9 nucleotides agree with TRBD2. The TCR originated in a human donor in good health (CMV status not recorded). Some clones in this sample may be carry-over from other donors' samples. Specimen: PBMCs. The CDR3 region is CASSSSGGLSTDTQYF. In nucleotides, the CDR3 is TGTGCCAGCAGCTCGAGCGGGGGGCTCAGCACAGATACGCAGTATTTT.